This T cell receptor (beta chain) was observed in a study of blood T cell repertoires in COVID-19. CDR1 GTSNPN and CDR2 SVGIG come from the germline V gene (reference sequence). The V end was cut by 2 bases, the J end by 14 bases, with 8 bases between. CDR3 length: 9 residues. The authors' processing: Scientists estimated how many nucleated cells there were by amplifying reference gene primers. The protocol was immunoSEQ multiplex PCR, while the TCRdb copy is restricted to in-frame clones and leaves out a portion. Clonal size and the V and J genes are those of that table, whereas D and trimming came from the DNA. The sample has more than 200,000 clones; 85% to 90% are singletons.

This chain links TRBV30 with TRBJ2-3, with D unclear. The sequence came from a man younger than 40 with COVID-19, enrolled during active disease. The sequenced material came from peripheral blood. CDR3 in amino acids: CAWSLRVYF. CDR3 nucleotides: TGTGCCTGGAGTCTGAGAGTGTATTTT.